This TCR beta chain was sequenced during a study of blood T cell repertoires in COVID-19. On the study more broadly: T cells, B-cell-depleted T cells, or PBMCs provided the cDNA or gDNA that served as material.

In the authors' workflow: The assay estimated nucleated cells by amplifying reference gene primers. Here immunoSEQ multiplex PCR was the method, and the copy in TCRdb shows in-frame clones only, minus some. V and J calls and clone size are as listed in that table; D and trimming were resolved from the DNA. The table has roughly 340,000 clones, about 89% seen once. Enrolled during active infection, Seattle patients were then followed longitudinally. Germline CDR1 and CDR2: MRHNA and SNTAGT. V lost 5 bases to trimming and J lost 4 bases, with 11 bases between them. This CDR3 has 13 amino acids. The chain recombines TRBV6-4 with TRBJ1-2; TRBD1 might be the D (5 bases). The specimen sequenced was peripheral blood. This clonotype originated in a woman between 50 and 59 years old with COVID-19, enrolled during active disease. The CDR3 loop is CASSLGLTYGYTF. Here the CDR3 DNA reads TGTGCCAGCAGTTTGGGACTGACCTATGGCTACACCTTC.